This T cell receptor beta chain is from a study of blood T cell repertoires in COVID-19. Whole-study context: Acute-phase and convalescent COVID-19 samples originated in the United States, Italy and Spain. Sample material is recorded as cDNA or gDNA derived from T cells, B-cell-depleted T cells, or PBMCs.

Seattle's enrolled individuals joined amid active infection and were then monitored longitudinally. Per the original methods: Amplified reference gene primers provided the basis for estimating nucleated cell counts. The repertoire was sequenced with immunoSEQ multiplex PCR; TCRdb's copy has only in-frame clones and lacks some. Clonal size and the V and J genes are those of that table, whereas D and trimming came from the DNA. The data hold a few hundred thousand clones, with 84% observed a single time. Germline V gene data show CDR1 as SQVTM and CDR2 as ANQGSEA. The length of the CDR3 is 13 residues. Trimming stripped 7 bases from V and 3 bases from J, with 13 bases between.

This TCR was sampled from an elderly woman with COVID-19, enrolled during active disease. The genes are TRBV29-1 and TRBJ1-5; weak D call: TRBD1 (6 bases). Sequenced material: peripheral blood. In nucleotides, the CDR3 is TGCAGCGCCGGGGGGGGGCTCAATCAGCCCCAGCATTTT. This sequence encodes CSAGGGLNQPQHF.